The 6 T cell receptor beta chains given below trace back to one sample, sequenced in a study of CD8 T cells in ankylosing spondylitis. From the 5' RACE reads, TCRdb called clonotypes with MiXCR, one entry per CDR3 protein. The table records fewer than 400,000 distinct CDR3 sequences, about 14% of them present only once. Sequenced input: blood, either unsorted or a sorted T cell fraction (not recorded which). These receptors were taken from a male donor with ankylosing spondylitis or in good health (not recorded which).

This clonotype occurred a few times. As DNA, the CDR3 is TGTGCCAGCAGTGAAAATTTCGGGACTAGCGGGAACACCGGGGAGCTGTTTTTT. It encodes CASSENFGTSGNTGELFF. This chain joins TRBV2 and TRBJ2-2; 11 bases match TRBD2. The CDR3 runs 18 residues. In germline, CDR1 is SNHLY, CDR2 FYNNEI. J gave up 1 base and V 2 bases, and 6 bases lay outside the gene matches.

The chain carries TRBV5-1 and TRBJ2-5; D gene uncertain. The V and J ends lost 3 bases and 5 bases respectively, with 17 bases between them. Germline CDR1 is SGHRS and CDR2 is YFSETQ. The CDR3 is 15 residues long. CDR3: CASSSQGRMRETQYF. The CDR3 DNA follows: TGCGCCAGCAGCTCGCAAGGAAGAATGAGGGAGACCCAGTACTTC.

This clonotype has more than one count but fewer than ten. The genes are TRBV20-1 and TRBJ2-1; D unclear. In germline, CDR1 is DFQATT, CDR2 SNEGSKA (reference sequence). The CDR3 is 14 residues long. V was pared by 3 bases and J by 3 bases, with 12 bases between. The CDR3: CSASPSAYYNEQFF. CDR3 coding DNA: TGCAGTGCTAGTCCCAGCGCGTACTACAATGAGCAGTTCTTC.

DNA for the CDR3: TGTGCCAGCAGCCAGCGCGGGACAGAGCCTAAAAACATTCAGTACTTC. Its protein is CASSQRGTEPKNIQYF. This chain uses TRBV3-1 with TRBJ2-4; D is possibly TRBD1 (7 bases). Trimming took off 3 bases at V and 4 bases at J, with 16 bases between the two ends. The CDR3 consists of 16 residues. CDR1 is LGHDT, CDR2 YNNKEL, per germline (reference sequence).

This chain's CDR3 is CATSREYGLETQYF. The CDR3 DNA follows: TGTGCCACCAGCAGAGAGTATGGTCTGGAGACCCAGTACTTC. The V gene is TRBV15, the J gene TRBJ2-5; D remains unclear. Germline CDR1 reads LNHNV; CDR2 reads YYDKDF (reference sequence). The CDR3 covers 14 residues. Trimming left V 0 bases short and J 5 bases short, with 10 bases between.

This clonotype turned up a few times. This chain connects TRBV5-6 to TRBJ2-1; D is undetermined. Trimming cost V 2 bases and J 7 bases, with 10 bases left between them. CDR3 length: 13 amino acids. Germline V gives CDR1 SGHDT, CDR2 YYEEEE. DNA for the CDR3: TGTGCCAGCAGCTTAGTTATGAGTAATGAGCAGTTCTTC. Translated: CASSLVMSNEQFF.